These 13 T cell receptor beta chains originate from one sample sequenced in a study of shared clonotypes between healthy human individuals. Naive CD8 cells comprised CD45RO-negative, CCR7-positively selected cells, excluding terminally differentiated effector memory CD45RA+ cells. TCRdb's table, derived via immunoSEQ multiplex PCR, lists solely in-frame clones and lacks some. Of around 2,000,000 clones listed, more than 85% are singletons. The sample comprised naive CD8+ T cells from PBMCs. Source of these receptors: a man between 18 and 35 years old in good health. Some clones in this sample may be carry-over from other donors' samples.

This rearrangement joins TRBV4-1 to TRBJ2-7; 8 positions match TRBD1. CDR3 length: 14 residues. Germline trimming cut 6 bases from V and 4 bases from J; bases unmatched to any gene: 8. Germline lookup yields CDR1 MGHRA and CDR2 YSYEKL. The CDR3: CASSVADRVYEQYF. The CDR3 DNA reads as TGCGCCAGCAGTGTAGCGGACAGGGTTTACGAGCAGTACTTC.

With respect to this clone: Other DNA variants within this sample encode the same CDR3. V is TRBV28 and J is TRBJ2-1; D remains ambiguous. Germline-derived CDR1 and CDR2 are MDHEN and SYDVKM. Trimming removed 3 bases from V and 6 bases from J, with 6 bases in between. The CDR3 sequence is 12 residues long. In nucleotides, the CDR3 is TGTGCCAGCAGTTTTAGGTTCAATGAGCAGTTCTTC. As protein: CASSFRFNEQFF.

The CDR3 loop reads CASSASVIDGYTF. The CDR3 DNA reads TGTGCCAGCAGCGCCTCTGTCATCGATGGCTACACCTTC. The V and J genes are TRBV13 and TRBJ1-2, with D unclear. The CDR3 is 13 residues long. Germline V gene lookup returns CDR1 PRHDT and CDR2 FYEKMQ (reference sequence). Trimming left V 5 bases short and J 6 bases short, with 13 bases between.

The chain employs TRBV19 and TRBJ2-7; D may correspond to TRBD1 or TRBD2 (5 bases each). This CDR3 has 13 residues. CDR1 and CDR2 (germline): LNHDA, SQIVND (reference sequence). V lost 5 bases to trimming and J lost 3 bases, with 11 bases between them. CDR3 loop: CASSYRDRYEQYF. CDR3 nucleotides: TGTGCCAGTAGTTACCGGGACCGCTACGAGCAGTACTTC. Based on the CDR3 plus reference TRBV19 and TRBJ2-7, the full variable domain is DGGITQSPKYLFRKEGQNVTLSCEQNLNHDAMYWYRQDPGQGLRLIYYSQIVNDFQKGDIAEGYSVSREKKESFPLTVTSAQKNPTAFYLCASSYRDRYEQYFGPGTRLTVT.

The chain uses TRBV5-1 and TRBJ2-1, with 9 bases that match TRBD2. V shed 2 bases, J shed 0 bases, and the junction held 6 bases outside the gene matches. The CDR3 contains 17 residues. In germline, CDR1 is SGHRS, CDR2 YFSETQ. CDR3 DNA: TGCGCCAGCAGCTTACGACTAGCGGAAAGCTCCTACAATGAGCAGTTCTTC. It encodes CASSLRLAESSYNEQFF. Filled out from reference TRBV5-1 and TRBJ2-1, the complete variable domain reads KAGVTQTPRYLIKTRGQQVTLSCSPISGHRSVSWYQQTPGQGLQFLFEYFSETQRNKGNFPGRFSGRQFSNSRSEMNVSTLELGDSALYLCASSLRLAESSYNEQFFGPGTRLTVL.

The chain has TRBV5-1 and TRBJ2-7; the D gene is possibly TRBD1 (5 bases). V lost 6 bases to trimming and J lost 3 bases, with 13 bases between them. CDR3 size: 13 residues. Germline CDR1 and CDR2: SGHRS and YFSETQ. CDR3 amino acids: CASTEGDYYEQYF. CDR3 nucleotide sequence: TGCGCCAGCACCGAAGGGGATTACTACGAGCAGTACTTC.

This chain joins TRBV9 and TRBJ2-1; D is possibly TRBD1 (6 bases). The CDR3 loop spans 16 amino acids. V shed 0 bases and J shed 2 bases, with 12 bases lying between them. The germline V gene has CDR1 SGDLS and CDR2 YYNGEE. The CDR3 bases are TGTGCCAGCAGCGTAGGTACTGGGGGCCCCTACAATGAGCAGTTCTTC. Amino acids: CASSVGTGGPYNEQFF.

This rearrangement joins TRBV6-6 to TRBJ2-7; 9 bases align to TRBD2. The V gene's germline CDR1 is MNHNY and CDR2 SVGAGI (reference sequence). This CDR3 spans 14 amino acids. With V trimmed by 4 bases and J by 0 bases, 1 base remained unmatched. As DNA, the CDR3 is TGTGCCAGCAGTTGGACTAGCGACTCCTACGAGCAGTACTTC. This gives the protein CASSWTSDSYEQYF.

The chain is built from TRBV5-1 and TRBJ2-7, with D possibly matching TRBD2 (5 bases). Germline loops: CDR1 SGHRS, CDR2 YFSETQ. V lost 4 bases, J lost 4 bases, and 21 bases lay in between. The CDR3 is made up of 16 amino acids. The CDR3: CASSSWSGDYPYEQYF. The CDR3 bases are TGCGCCAGCAGCAGCTGGTCCGGGGATTACCCTTACGAGCAGTACTTC.

The chain uses TRBV13 and TRBJ2-7; the D call may be TRBD1 or TRBD2 (6 bases each). CDR3 length equals 13 residues. The germline CDR1 and CDR2 sequences are PRHDT and FYEKMQ (reference sequence). V was shortened by 7 bases and J by 5 bases, with 15 bases between the two germline ends. In DNA, the CDR3 is TGTGCCAGCATCCAGTGGGGGGACAACGAGCAGTACTTC. Translating it yields CASIQWGDNEQYF.

The chain uses TRBV10-3 and TRBJ2-3, with 14 bases identical to TRBD2. The J segment lost 3 bases and the V segment lost 2 bases, leaving 4 bases of the junction unmatched. The CDR3 runs to 17 residues. Germline V CDR1 and CDR2: ENHRY, SYGVKD. The CDR3 coding sequence is TGTGCCATCAGTGAGCCGAGACTAGCGGGAGGGACAGATACGCAGTATTTT. This translates into CAISEPRLAGGTDTQYF.

This rearrangement joins TRBV28 to TRBJ2-1, with a possible D match to TRBD2 (5 bases). CDR3 size: 15 residues. The V gene lost 6 bases and the J gene lost 6 bases, with 18 bases spanning the gap. Germline-derived CDR1 and CDR2 are MDHEN and SYDVKM. CDR3 amino acids: CASSYGLTPGNEQFF. In DNA form, the CDR3 reads TGTGCCAGCAGCTATGGACTCACACCTGGCAATGAGCAGTTCTTC.

The CDR3 protein is CASRLAGYEQYF. As DNA, the CDR3 is TGTGCCAGCAGGCTAGCGGGGTACGAGCAGTACTTC. The chain has TRBV6-1 and TRBJ2-7; 9 nucleotides agree with TRBD2. CDR1 and CDR2 from the germline V gene are MNHNS and SASEGT. Trimming took 6 bases from V and 4 from J; bases not matched to a gene: 1. The CDR3 runs to 12 residues.